This entry concerns a single T cell receptor (beta chain). Its matching antigen is unknown. This CDR3 region has 15 residues. CDR1 is MNHNY, CDR2 SVGAGI, per germline (reference sequence). V was clipped by 7 bases and J by 2 bases, with 12 bases between them. This sample is part of a study of blood T cells in healthy people across ages. Notes on the study in general: Diversity estimates from one million T cells were considered underestimates.

Then a second PCR, running about 6 to 12 cycles, was carried out with a sample-barcoded 5' primer and a J-beta primer mix. TCRdb re-called the 5' RACE reads through MiXCR, storing one row per CDR3 protein. The sample holds 730,000 or so distinct CDR3 sequences; 40% to 45% are singletons and the top ten take about 32%. The clonotype originates from a man at least 80 years old in good health. The source material was blood. The chain uses TRBV6-6 and TRBJ2-6; the D gene is possibly TRBD1 (5 bases). The CDR3 protein is CASTTIRAGANVLTF. CDR3 nucleotide sequence: TGTGCCAGCACGACGATCAGGGCTGGGGCCAACGTCCTGACTTTC.